This T cell receptor beta chain stems from a study of cytomegalovirus exposure and HLA in healthy donors. Germline values: CDR1 KGHSH, CDR2 LQKENI. Trimming pared 6 bases from V and 6 bases from J, leaving 17 bases between. There are 15 residues in the CDR3. The PCR was carried out with 60 Vbeta primers and 13 Jbeta primers. In the study's own analysis: An analysis that came later counted 77 million or so unique TCR beta chains, some 11 million shared. Repertoires were generated with immunoSEQ multiplex PCR, while TCRdb's copy carries only in-frame clones and drops some. D and trimming come from the DNA, and the V and J calls and clone size come from that table. This table has about 140,000 clones, approximately 80% appearing once.

This chain links TRBV18 with TRBJ2-2, with D perhaps matching TRBD1 (7 bases). The source is a man in his forties or fifties in good health and CMV-seronegative. The sample consisted of PBMCs. CDR3 region: CASSLQGGQAGELFF. The CDR3 DNA sequence: TGTGCCAGCTCCCTACAGGGAGGACAGGCCGGGGAGCTGTTTTTT. Filled out from reference TRBV18 and TRBJ2-2, the complete variable domain reads NAGVMQNPRHLVRRRGQEARLRCSPMKGHSHVYWYRQLPEEGLKFMVYLQKENIIDESGMPKERFSAEFPKEGPSILRIQQVVRGDSAAYFCASSLQGGQAGELFFGEGSRLTVL.